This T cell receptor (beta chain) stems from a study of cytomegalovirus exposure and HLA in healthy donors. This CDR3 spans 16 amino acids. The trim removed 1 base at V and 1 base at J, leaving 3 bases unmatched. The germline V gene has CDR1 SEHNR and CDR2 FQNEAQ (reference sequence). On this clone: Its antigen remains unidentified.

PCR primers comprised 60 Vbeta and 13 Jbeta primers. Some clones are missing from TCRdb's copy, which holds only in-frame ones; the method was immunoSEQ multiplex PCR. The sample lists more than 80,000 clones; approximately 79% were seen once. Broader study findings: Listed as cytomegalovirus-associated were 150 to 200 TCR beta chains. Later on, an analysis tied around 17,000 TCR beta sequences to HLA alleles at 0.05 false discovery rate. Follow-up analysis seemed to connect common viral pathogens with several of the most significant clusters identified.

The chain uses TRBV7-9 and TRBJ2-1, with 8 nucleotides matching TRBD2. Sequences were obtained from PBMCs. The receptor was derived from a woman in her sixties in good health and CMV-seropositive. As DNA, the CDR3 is TGTGCCAGCAGCTTAGGCGTAGCGGGATCCTACAATGAGCAGTTCTTC. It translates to CASSLGVAGSYNEQFF.